This T cell receptor (beta chain) was sequenced for a study of early stage breast cancer tumors. The overall study: Of roughly 17 invasive breast tumors, about twelve were hormone receptor-positive, HER2-negative. Each sample averaged approximately 10-fold read coverage.

Using immunoSEQ multiplex PCR, the repertoire was profiled, and TCRdb retains in-frame clones only, with some absent. Here the sample spans 32,000 or so clones, about 70% being singletons. The V gene's germline CDR1 is SQVTM and CDR2 ANQGSEA. With 4 bases removed from V and 1 base from J, the gap between germline ends came to 10 bases. The CDR3 has 13 amino acids. A word on this clone: What it binds is unknown.

Study outcomes and limitations: Compared with adjacent normal breast tissue, tumors showed roughly 2.4-fold greater T cell density and higher clonality. Commonly generated sequences made up most enriched TCRB sequences shared between patients.

The chain combines TRBV29-1 with TRBJ1-1, with D perhaps TRBD1 (6 bases). This TCR was sampled from a person aged 50-59 years with breast cancer. The sequencing sample was made of blood. The CDR3 is CSVVKGQNTEAFF. CDR3 coding DNA: TGCAGCGTTGTAAAGGGACAGAACACTGAAGCTTTCTTT.